A selection of T cell receptor beta chains follows, all from one sample in a study of T-cell memory formation after mild COVID-19. TCRdb fed the 5' RACE reads into MiXCR, producing one record per CDR3 protein. The sample holds about 430,000 distinct CDR3 sequences, roughly a quarter seen once. The sample taken for sequencing was PBMCs or a T cell subset sorted from them (not recorded which). These receptors came from an adult woman who had mild COVID-19 (a few samples of this study predate the infection). Cell type and time point are not known. CDR3s include the opening cysteine and the closing phenylalanine or tryptophan. D genes are given only for firm matches. Some rows mark clone size as missing; the rest say once, few, many or name a class of expanded clone.

TRBV24-1	TRBJ1-3	.	few	TGTGCCACCAGTGATCCGGGAAGCTCTGGAAACACCATATATTTT	CATSDPGSSGNTIYF
TRBV20-1	TRBJ2-5	.	.	TGCAGTGCTAGAGAGGCTAGCAGCCAAGAGACCCAGTACTTC	CSAREASSQETQYF
TRBV20-1	TRBJ1-2	TRBD1	.	TGCAGTGCCGCGGGGACAGGGGGCTACGTGGGCTATGGCTACACCTTC	CSAAGTGGYVGYGYTF
TRBV7-9	TRBJ1-6	.	many	TGTGCCAGCAGCTTGAAGGGGAATTCACCCCTCCACTTT	CASSLKGNSPLHF
TRBV7-9	TRBJ1-5	.	.	TGTGCCAGCGGGGGCGTCAGCAATCAGCCCCAGCATTTT	CASGGVSNQPQHF
TRBV20-1	TRBJ1-5	TRBD1	many	TGCAGTGCTAGTAGAGGACAGGGGGCGGTCCTGGGTCAGCCCCAGCATTTT	CSASRGQGAVLGQPQHF
TRBV4-3	TRBJ2-3	.	few	TGCGCCAGCAGCCAAGAGTCCAATCAGGGGAGCACAGATACGCAGTATTTT	CASSQESNQGSTDTQYF
TRBV3-1	TRBJ1-1	TRBD1	.	TGTGCCAGCAGCCACCCGGGACAGGGCGATATGACGGCTTTCTTT	CASSHPGQGDMTAFF
TRBV11-3	TRBJ2-7	.	.	TGTGCCAGCAGCTTAGACTCGGACCGGACCGAGGGATACGCGTACGAGCAGTACTTC	CASSLDSDRTEGYAYEQYF
TRBV29-1	TRBJ2-5	.	.	TGCAGCGTTGAACATTTTAGAGGGACAGAGACCCAGTACTTC	CSVEHFRGTETQYF
TRBV12-3/TRBV12-4	TRBJ2-3	.	many	TGTGCCAGCAGTTTGGAAGCCCTTAGCACAGATACGCAGTATTTT	CASSLEALSTDTQYF
TRBV6-5	TRBJ1-1	TRBD1	.	TGTGCCAGCAGTCGGGGGACAGCGAACACTGAAGCTTTCTTT	CASSRGTANTEAFF
TRBV7-2	TRBJ1-4	.	few	TGTGCCAGCAGCCCGGGGGGTACAACTGAAAAACTGTTTTTT	CASSPGGTTEKLFF
TRBV30	TRBJ2-7	.	.	TGTGCCTGGAGTAACTACGAGCAGTACTTC	CAWSNYEQYF
TRBV15	TRBJ2-7	.	few	TGTGCCACCCCCCCGGGGAGCTCCTACGAGCAGTACTTC	CATPPGSSYEQYF
TRBV7-8	TRBJ1-1	.	.	TGTGCCAGCAGCTTAGAAGAGGCGTACACTGAAGCTTTCTTT	CASSLEEAYTEAFF
TRBV7-9	TRBJ1-2	.	.	TGTGCCAGCAGCTTATTGGGACAAATCAGGGGCTACACCTTC	CASSLLGQIRGYTF
TRBV2	TRBJ2-7	TRBD2	once	TGTGCCAGCACCGGACTAGCGGATACCTACGAGCAGTACTTC	CASTGLADTYEQYF
TRBV25-1	TRBJ1-1	.	.	TGTGCCAGCAGTGATGGGGGGCACGACACTGAAGCTTTCTTT	CASSDGGHDTEAFF
TRBV5-1	TRBJ2-7	TRBD2	few	TGCGCCAGCGCCCCTAGCGGGAGCGTCTACGAGCAGTACTTC	CASAPSGSVYEQYF
TRBV11-2	TRBJ1-1	.	few	TGTGCCAGCAGCTTAATGTGGGGCGCGTCGGACACTGAAGCTTTCTTT	CASSLMWGASDTEAFF
TRBV12-3/TRBV12-4	TRBJ2-2	.	.	TGTGCCAGCAGTTTTTTAGGGGGTATCGCGAACACCGGGGAGCTGTTTTTT	CASSFLGGIANTGELFF
TRBV7-2	TRBJ2-2	.	few	TGTGCCAGCAGCTCCGGACAGGGAGGGACCGGGGAGCTGTTTTTT	CASSSGQGGTGELFF
TRBV18	TRBJ2-3	.	.	TGTGCCAGCTCACCACTACAGGATGCCTTCACAGATACGCAGTATTTT	CASSPLQDAFTDTQYF
TRBV7-2	TRBJ2-5	.	many	TGTGCCAGCAGCCCTCTCCGCAGTAAGACCCAGTACTTC	CASSPLRSKTQYF
TRBV29-1	TRBJ2-1	.	few	TGCAGCGTTGAAGAGGGCAGGGGAGGTTCCTACAATGAGCAGTTCTTC	CSVEEGRGGSYNEQFF
TRBV7-6	TRBJ2-7	.	few	TGTGCCAGCAGCTTAGTTGCGGGTAAGGAGCAGTACTTC	CASSLVAGKEQYF
TRBV12-3/TRBV12-4	TRBJ2-7	.	.	TGTGCCAGCACGTTGGAACTCCCGAACTCCTACGAGCAGTACTTC	CASTLELPNSYEQYF
TRBV5-5	TRBJ1-6	.	.	TGTGCCAGCAGACCGGACCGGAGTGATTCACCCCTCCACTTT	CASRPDRSDSPLHF
TRBV19	TRBJ1-5	.	many	TGTGCCAGTAGAAGGGACACCGTTAGCAATCAGCCCCAGCATTTT	CASRRDTVSNQPQHF
TRBV2	TRBJ1-6	.	.	TGTGCCAGCAGTGAGGCGGAGAATTCACCCCTCCACTTT	CASSEAENSPLHF
TRBV12-3/TRBV12-4	TRBJ1-3	.	.	TGTGCCAGCAGTCGATTCAGGCTCTCTGGAAACACCATATATTTT	CASSRFRLSGNTIYF
TRBV5-5	TRBJ2-7	.	few	TGTGCCAGCAGCTTGGCACAAGTTTCCCGGGGGACGTACGAGCAGTACTTC	CASSLAQVSRGTYEQYF